This note documents a single T cell receptor (beta chain) sequence. These data originate in a study of TIL therapy for anti-PD-1-resistant metastatic lung cancer. Background on the study: Several tumors were EGFR-mutant and two were ALK-rearranged.

The libraries were made with immunoSEQ v3. TCRdb keeps only in-frame clones here, not all; method: immunoSEQ multiplex PCR. The table includes about 100,000 clones, approximately 65% detected once. Time point defined: pre-treatment sample, taken before nivolumab and TIL therapy. The tumor samples were excised metastases, mostly pleural nodules or supraclavicular lymph nodes. The material sequenced was tumor tissue, taken at baseline. The TCR comes from a person aged 30 to 80 with non-small cell lung cancer.

CDR3 coding DNA: TGCGCCAGCAGCTCTAGCGGGAGGTGGATTGAGACAGATACGCAGTATTTT. Amino acid sequence: CASSSSGRWIETDTQYF. The rearrangement joins TRBV5-1 to TRBJ2-3; 11 bases fit TRBD2. This CDR3 comprises 17 residues. Germline CDR1 reads SGHRS; CDR2 reads YFSETQ. Losses at the gene ends were 3 bases for V and 3 bases for J; bases not matched to a gene: 9.